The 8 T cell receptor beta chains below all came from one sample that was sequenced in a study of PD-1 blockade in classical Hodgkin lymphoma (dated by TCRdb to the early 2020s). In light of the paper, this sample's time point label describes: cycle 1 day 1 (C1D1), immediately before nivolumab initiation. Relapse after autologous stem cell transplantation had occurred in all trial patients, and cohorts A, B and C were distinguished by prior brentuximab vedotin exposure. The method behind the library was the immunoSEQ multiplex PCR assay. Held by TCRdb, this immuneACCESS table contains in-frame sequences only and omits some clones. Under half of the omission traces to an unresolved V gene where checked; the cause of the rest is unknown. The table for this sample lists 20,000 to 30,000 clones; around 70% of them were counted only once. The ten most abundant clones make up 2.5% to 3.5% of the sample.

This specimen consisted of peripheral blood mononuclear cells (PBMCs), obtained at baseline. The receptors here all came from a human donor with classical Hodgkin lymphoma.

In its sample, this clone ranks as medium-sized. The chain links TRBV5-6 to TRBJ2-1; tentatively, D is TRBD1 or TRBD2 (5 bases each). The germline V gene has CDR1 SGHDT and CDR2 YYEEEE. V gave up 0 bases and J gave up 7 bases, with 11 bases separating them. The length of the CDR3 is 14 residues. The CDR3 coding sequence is TGTGCCAGCAGCTTGGTGGGGGACGGAAATGAGCAGTTCTTC. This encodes CASSLVGDGNEQFF.

Here the CDR3 reads CASSEAAGFQETQYF. Here the CDR3 DNA reads TGTGCCAGCAGTGAAGCGGCAGGTTTCCAAGAGACCCAGTACTTC. This chain connects TRBV2 to TRBJ2-5; no clear D gene. V was pared by 0 bases and J by 1 base, with 9 bases between. Germline-derived CDR1 and CDR2 are SNHLY and FYNNEI. CDR3 size: 15 residues.

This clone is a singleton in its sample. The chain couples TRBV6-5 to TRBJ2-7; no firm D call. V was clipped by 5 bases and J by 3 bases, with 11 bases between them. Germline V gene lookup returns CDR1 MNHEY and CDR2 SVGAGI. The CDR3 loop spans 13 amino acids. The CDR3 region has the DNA TGTGCCAGCAGTGTCCCCTCCCGCTACGAGCAGTACTTC. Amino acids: CASSVPSRYEQYF.

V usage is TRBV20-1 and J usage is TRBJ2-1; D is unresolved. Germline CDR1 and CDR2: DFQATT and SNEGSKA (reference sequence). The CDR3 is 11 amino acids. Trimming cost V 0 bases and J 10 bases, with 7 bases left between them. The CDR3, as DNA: TGCAGTGCTAGAGATCCTGGCGAGCAGTTCTTC. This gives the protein CSARDPGEQFF.

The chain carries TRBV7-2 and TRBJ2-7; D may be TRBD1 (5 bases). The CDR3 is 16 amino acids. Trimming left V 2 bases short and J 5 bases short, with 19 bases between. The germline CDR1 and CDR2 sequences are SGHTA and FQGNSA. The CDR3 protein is CASSLNRPLGYDEQYF. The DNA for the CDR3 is TGTGCCAGCAGCTTAAACAGGCCTCTAGGGTATGACGAGCAGTACTTC.

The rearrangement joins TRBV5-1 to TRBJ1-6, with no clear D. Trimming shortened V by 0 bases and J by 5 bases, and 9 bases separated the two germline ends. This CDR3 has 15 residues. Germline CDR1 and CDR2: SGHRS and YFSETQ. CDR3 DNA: TGCGCCAGCAGCTTGGCTCTCCAGGATAATTCACCCCTCCACTTT. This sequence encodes CASSLALQDNSPLHF. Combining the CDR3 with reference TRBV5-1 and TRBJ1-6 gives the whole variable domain KAGVTQTPRYLIKTRGQQVTLSCSPISGHRSVSWYQQTPGQGLQFLFEYFSETQRNKGNFPGRFSGRQFSNSRSEMNVSTLELGDSALYLCASSLALQDNSPLHFGNGTRLTVT.

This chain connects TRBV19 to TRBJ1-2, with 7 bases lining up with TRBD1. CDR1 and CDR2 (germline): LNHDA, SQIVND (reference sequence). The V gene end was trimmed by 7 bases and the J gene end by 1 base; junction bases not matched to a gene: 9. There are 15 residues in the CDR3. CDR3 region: CASTFDREVNYGYTF. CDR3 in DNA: TGTGCCAGTACCTTCGACAGGGAGGTTAACTATGGCTACACCTTC.

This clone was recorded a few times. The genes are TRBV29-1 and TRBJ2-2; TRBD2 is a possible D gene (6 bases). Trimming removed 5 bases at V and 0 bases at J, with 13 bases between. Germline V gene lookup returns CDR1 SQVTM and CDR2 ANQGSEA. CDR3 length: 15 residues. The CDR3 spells CSVRNSGSNTGELFF. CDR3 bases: TGCAGCGTTCGAAATAGCGGTTCGAACACCGGGGAGCTGTTTTTT.